This T cell receptor (beta chain) came from a study of OX40 agonist ivuxolimab in advanced cancers. Study-wide results and caveats: CD4+ and CD8+ blood T cells expanded clonally by week 6 at 0.1 to 3.0 mg/kg.

Turning to this clone: Its antigen is unknown.

Trimming took 3 bases from V and 6 from J, leaving 14 bases between them. CDR1 is MDHEN, CDR2 SYDVKM, per germline. This CDR3 has 14 amino acids. Repertoires were generated with immunoSEQ multiplex PCR, while TCRdb's copy carries only in-frame clones and drops some. This sample has approximately 80,000 clones, with about 88% found just once. Here the sequenced sample was CD4+ or CD8+ T cells sorted from blood, taken in a trial of the OX40 agonist ivuxolimab. This chain uses TRBV28 with TRBJ1-1, with a possible D match to TRBD1 (5 bases). The receptor comes from an adult with an advanced solid tumor such as melanoma, head and neck, liver or kidney cancer. The CDR3 loop is CASSLIRAEAEAFF. CDR3 DNA sequence: TGTGCCAGCAGTTTGATCAGGGCGGAGGCTGAAGCTTTCTTT.